Listed here are 8 T cell receptor beta chains from one sample, sequenced in a study of multiple sclerosis patients with progressive multifocal leukoencephalopathy. Documented time point: time of PML onset. The protocol was immunoSEQ multiplex PCR, while the TCRdb copy is restricted to in-frame clones and leaves out a portion. The sample lists 25,000 to 30,000 clones, more than 70% occurring once. The sample consisted of PBMCs, taken from a patient treated with natalizumab. All receptors come from a woman younger than 45 with progressive multifocal leukoencephalopathy.

The chain links TRBV21-1 to TRBJ2-1; no check of the table's D call, TRBD2, against the DNA was made. TRBV21-1 is noted as a pseudogene. The CDR3 runs to 15 residues. CDR3 DNA: TGTGCCCGCCTGGCGGGAGACACCCAGCACAATGAGCAGTTCTTC. Residues: CARLAGDTQHNEQFF.

The genes are TRBV7-2 and TRBJ1-5, with TRBD1 identical over 7 bases. After removal of 5 bases from V and 4 bases from J, the junction contained 5 bases not matched to a gene. Germline V gene data show CDR1 as SGHTA and CDR2 as FQGNSA. The CDR3 consists of 14 residues. CDR3 amino acids: CASSKTGNNQPQHF. CDR3 DNA sequence: TGTGCCAGCAGCAAGACAGGGAATAATCAGCCCCAGCATTTT.

The rearrangement uses TRBV6-5 and TRBJ1-2; a possible D gene is TRBD1 (6 bases). CDR1 is MNHEY, CDR2 SVGAGI, per germline. V was cut by 6 bases and J by 6 bases, with 20 bases left in between. CDR3 size: 15 residues. For the CDR3, the DNA is TGTGCCAGCAGCCCTAACCCCAGGGGATCAGATGGCTACACCTTC. Translated, it gives CASSPNPRGSDGYTF.

In the case of this clone: A junction boundary mismatches the germline segment, possibly from a read error. The rearrangement joins TRBV2 to TRBJ2-2, with 7 bases fitting TRBD1. The CDR3 runs 15 residues. The germline V gene encodes CDR1 SNHLY and CDR2 FYNNEI. The CDR3 reads CASREGQAHTGELFF. CDR3 in DNA: TGTGCCAGCAGGGAAGGACAGGCTCACACCGGGGAGCTGTTTTTT.

The DNA of the CDR3 is TGTGCCAGCAGCTTAGCGCGCAGGGACACAGACCATGGCTACACCTTC. The encoded protein is CASSLARRDTDHGYTF. The rearrangement joins TRBV7-9 to TRBJ1-2; possible D gene TRBD1, 6 bases. V lost 0 bases and J lost 6, with 17 bases in between. Germline V gene data show CDR1 as SEHNR and CDR2 as FQNEAQ (reference sequence). CDR3 length: 16 residues. Drawing the rest from reference TRBV7-9 and TRBJ1-2, the complete variable domain is DTGVSQNPRHKITKRGQNVTFRCDPISEHNRLYWYRQTLGQGPEFLTYFQNEAQLEKSRLLSDRFSAERPKGSFSTLEIQRTEQGDSAMYLCASSLARRDTDHGYTFGSGTRLTVV.

The chain recombines TRBV5-6 with TRBJ2-7; 10 bases are a match to TRBD1. Germline V CDR1 and CDR2: SGHDT, YYEEEE. V lost 3 bases and J lost 5; bases outside the gene matches: 8. The CDR3 has 15 residues. CDR3 residues: CASSSRDRGPNEQYF. The DNA of the CDR3 is TGTGCCAGCAGCTCCAGGGACAGGGGTCCGAACGAGCAGTACTTC.

The chain uses TRBV27 and TRBJ2-3; D possibly uses TRBD1 or TRBD2 (5 bases each). Deletions cut 4 bases from V and 10 bases from J, with 15 bases between. The CDR3 spans 13 residues. From germline, CDR1 is MNHEY and CDR2 SMNVEV (reference sequence). The CDR3 is CASSWGGGGAQYF. The CDR3 DNA sequence: TGTGCCAGCAGTTGGGGTGGTGGGGGTGCGCAGTATTTT.

This chain links TRBV5-1 with TRBJ1-1; D is perhaps TRBD1 (6 bases). Per germline, CDR1 SGHRS and CDR2 YFSETQ. This CDR3 region has 15 residues. The ends were cut back, 2 bases at V and 6 bases at J, with 17 bases in the middle. CDR3 region: CASSLAQGFGPEAFF. CDR3 in DNA: TGCGCCAGCAGCTTAGCACAGGGCTTCGGACCTGAAGCTTTCTTT. The whole variable domain, filled in from reference TRBV5-1 and TRBJ1-1, reads KAGVTQTPRYLIKTRGQQVTLSCSPISGHRSVSWYQQTPGQGLQFLFEYFSETQRNKGNFPGRFSGRQFSNSRSEMNVSTLELGDSALYLCASSLAQGFGPEAFFGQGTRLTVV.